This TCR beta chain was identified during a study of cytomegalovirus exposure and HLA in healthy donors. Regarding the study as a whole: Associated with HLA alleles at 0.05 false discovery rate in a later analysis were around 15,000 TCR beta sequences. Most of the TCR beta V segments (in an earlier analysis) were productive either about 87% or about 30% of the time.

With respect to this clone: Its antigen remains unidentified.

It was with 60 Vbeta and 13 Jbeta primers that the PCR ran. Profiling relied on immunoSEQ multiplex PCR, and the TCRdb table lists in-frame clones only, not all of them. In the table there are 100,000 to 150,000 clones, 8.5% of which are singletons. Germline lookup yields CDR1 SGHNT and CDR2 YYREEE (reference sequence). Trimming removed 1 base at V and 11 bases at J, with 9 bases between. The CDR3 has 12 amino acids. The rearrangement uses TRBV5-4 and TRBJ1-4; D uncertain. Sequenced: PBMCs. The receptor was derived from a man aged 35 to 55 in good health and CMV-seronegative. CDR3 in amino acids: CASSLNARKLFF. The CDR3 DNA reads TGTGCCAGCAGCTTGAACGCCAGGAAACTGTTTTTT.